The present T cell receptor beta chain was sequenced within a study of T cells after yellow fever vaccination. Making TCR cDNA involved 5'RACE template switching, which added UMIs and a universal primer site. TCRdb reanalysed the 5' RACE reads using MiXCR and keeps one entry per CDR3 protein. Of about 96,000 distinct CDR3 sequences in the sample, roughly 9% were seen once. Findings of the study overall: Weaker in magnitude, the secondary response showed a faster peak on day 5 versus 15. FACS-sorted repertoires could contain abundant clonotypes contaminating from the bulk population.

This clonotype was counted between two and nine times. The length of the CDR3 is 15 residues. The V and J ends lost 1 base and 4 bases respectively, with 11 bases between them. The germline V gene encodes CDR1 MGHRA and CDR2 YSYEKL. The receptor was derived from a man aged 18 to 35 who received the YFV17D yellow fever vaccine. Sample: CD8+ T cells not binding an NS4B(214-222) dextramer, sorted from PBMCs, taken roughly 15 days after the first yellow fever vaccination. V is TRBV4-1 and J is TRBJ1-5; TRBD1 might be the D (5 bases). CDR3 sequence reads: CASSQVIRGNQPQHF. DNA for the CDR3: TGCGCCAGCAGCCAAGTAATCCGGGGGAATCAGCCCCAGCATTTT.